One sample yielded the 29 T cell receptor beta chains listed below, sequenced in a study of blood T cell repertoires in COVID-19. Some clones are missing from TCRdb's copy, which holds only in-frame ones; the method was immunoSEQ multiplex PCR. The table has about 130,000 clones, about 84% seen once; the top ten hold about 5.4%. The sample consisted of peripheral blood. These receptors all stem from a human donor in a cohort sampled during active COVID-19.

The chain carries TRBV19 and TRBJ1-1; 9 positions agree with TRBD1. The CDR3 is 13 amino acids. Germline CDR1 LNHDA, CDR2 SQIVND (reference sequence). Losses at the gene ends were 4 bases for V and 3 bases for J; bases not matched to a gene: 0. This CDR3 is CASSRDRDTEAFF. In nucleotides, the CDR3 is TGTGCCAGTAGTAGGGACAGGGACACTGAAGCTTTCTTT.

The V gene is TRBV5-1, the J gene TRBJ2-5, with 7 nucleotides matching TRBD1. Germline-derived CDR1 and CDR2 are SGHRS and YFSETQ. CDR3 length equals 14 residues. J lost 4 bases, V lost 0 bases, and 3 bases had no gene match. The CDR3: CASSLGGQRETQYF. In nucleotides, the CDR3 is TGCGCCAGCAGCTTGGGGGGACAGAGAGAGACCCAGTACTTC.

This chain links TRBV6-5 with TRBJ2-3; 10 bases match TRBD2. From germline, CDR1 is MNHEY and CDR2 SVGAGI. The junction had 8 bases not matched to a gene; V was cut back by 6 bases and J by 5 bases. The CDR3 loop spans 15 amino acids. CDR3 in amino acids: CASSPSGRAVDTQYF. In nucleotides, the CDR3 is TGTGCCAGCAGCCCAAGCGGGAGGGCCGTAGATACGCAGTATTTT.

A word on this clone: The sample contains more than one DNA sequence encoding this CDR3. The V call is TRBV5-1, the J call TRBJ1-5; the match to TRBD1 covers 7 bases. V lost 2 bases, J lost 2 bases, and 1 base stayed unmatched. Germline loops: CDR1 SGHRS, CDR2 YFSETQ. CDR3 length equals 14 residues. The CDR3 is CASSLTGGNQPQHF. The CDR3 region has the DNA TGCGCCAGCAGCTTAACAGGGGGCAATCAGCCCCAGCATTTT.

Notes on this clone: Germline is not matched at one junction end, which may reflect a read error. The chain uses TRBV5-1 and TRBJ1-1; D is ambiguous. There are 14 residues in the CDR3. Looked up from germline, CDR1 is SGHRS and CDR2 is YFSETQ. The CDR3 coding sequence is TGCGCCAGCAGCCCATGGGGAGGGAACCCTGAAGCTTTCTTT. Translation gives CASSPWGGNPEAFF.

The rearrangement joins TRBV9 to TRBJ2-1; perhaps TRBD1 as D (6 bases). The CDR3 is 15 amino acids. Between the trimmed V and J ends, which lost 0 bases and 2 bases, there was a span of 9 bases. Per the germline V gene, CDR1 is SGDLS and CDR2 is YYNGEE. The CDR3: CASSVEGQPYNEQFF. CDR3 DNA sequence: TGTGCCAGCAGCGTAGAGGGACAACCCTACAATGAGCAGTTCTTC. The entire variable domain, with the rest obtained from reference TRBV9 and TRBJ2-1, is as follows: DSGVTQTPKHLITATGQRVTLRCSPRSGDLSVYWYQQSLDQGLQFLIQYYNGEERAKGNILERFSAQQFPDLHSELNLSSLELGDSALYFCASSVEGQPYNEQFFGPGTRLTVL.

A word on this clone: Additional DNA sequences in this sample encode the identical CDR3. J is TRBJ1-1 and V is TRBV18, with D maybe TRBD1 (5 bases). The CDR3 totals 14 residues. Between the trimmed V and J ends, which lost 4 bases and 0 bases, there was a span of 9 bases. Germline V gives CDR1 KGHSH, CDR2 LQKENI. CDR3 region: CASSRDRLNTEAFF. CDR3 nucleotide sequence: TGTGCCAGCTCACGAGACAGACTGAACACTGAAGCTTTCTTT.

This clone came up a few times. The V call is TRBV6-5, the J call TRBJ1-6; D might be TRBD1 (6 bases). V was clipped by 2 bases and J by 7 bases, with 12 bases between them. This CDR3 has 15 amino acids. Germline CDR1 and CDR2: MNHEY and SVGAGI. The CDR3 spells CASSYTGSLNSPLHF. The CDR3 coding sequence is TGTGCCAGCAGTTACACAGGGAGTTTGAATTCACCCCTCCACTTT.

The chain carries TRBV19 and TRBJ2-7, with D tentatively TRBD1 (6 bases). The V gene's germline CDR1 is LNHDA and CDR2 SQIVND (reference sequence). Trimming cost V 6 bases and J 5 bases, with 17 bases left between them. The length of the CDR3 is 14 residues. The CDR3 loop is CASRTGHLGHEQYF. The CDR3 DNA is TGTGCCAGTAGGACGGGACACCTAGGCCACGAGCAGTACTTC.

The chain employs TRBV27 and TRBJ2-1; 7 bases map to TRBD1. There are 15 residues in the CDR3. The J segment lost 4 bases and the V segment lost 3 bases, leaving 6 bases of the junction unmatched. Germline V CDR1 and CDR2: MNHEY, SMNVEV (reference sequence). CDR3 region: CASSLIGGPYNEQFF. The DNA of the CDR3 is TGTGCCAGCAGTTTGATAGGGGGCCCGTACAATGAGCAGTTCTTC.

The chain recombines TRBV5-8 with TRBJ2-5; TRBD2 matches 8 bases. CDR1 and CDR2 from the germline V gene are SGHTS and YDEGEE. V gave up 4 bases and J gave up 1 base; unmatched junction bases: 9. The CDR3 sequence is 16 residues long. In DNA form, the CDR3 reads TGTGCCAGCAGCGCTGGGGCGGGGGGCCCCCAAGAGACCCAGTACTTC. This sequence encodes CASSAGAGGPQETQYF.

This sequence joins TRBV18 and TRBJ2-3, with D tentatively TRBD2 (6 bases). The germline V gene has CDR1 KGHSH and CDR2 LQKENI. Trimming took off 5 bases at V and 5 bases at J, with 20 bases between the two ends. This CDR3 contains 16 residues. The CDR3 DNA reads TGTGCCAGCTCAAAGATGAGTGGGGCGCGGGGAGATACGCAGTATTTT. Protein sequence: CASSKMSGARGDTQYF.

This chain links TRBV7-9 with TRBJ1-2; possible D gene TRBD1, 6 bases. V was pared by 6 bases and J by 0 bases, with 14 bases between. The CDR3 spans 15 residues. Germline V CDR1 and CDR2: SEHNR, FQNEAQ (reference sequence). The CDR3 loop reads CASSESWTANYGYTF. For the CDR3, the DNA is TGTGCCAGCAGTGAGTCCTGGACAGCTAACTATGGCTACACCTTC.

V is TRBV18 and J is TRBJ2-5; no clear D gene. The CDR3 is 12 residues long. From germline, CDR1 is KGHSH and CDR2 LQKENI. Trimming shortened V by 0 bases and J by 4 bases, and 3 bases separated the two germline ends. This CDR3 reads CASSPPRETQYF. In DNA form, the CDR3 reads TGTGCCAGCTCACCACCGCGAGAGACCCAGTACTTC.

The CDR3 bases are TGTGCCACCAGCGGCCCCTCTGACAGGAACTCTGGGGCCAACGTCCTGACTTTC. Its protein product is CATSGPSDRNSGANVLTF. The chain carries TRBV24-1 and TRBJ2-6, with D maybe TRBD1 (6 bases). Trimming pared 7 bases from V and 0 bases from J, leaving 18 bases between. Per germline, CDR1 KGHDR and CDR2 SFDVKD. The CDR3 totals 18 residues.

This chain links TRBV29-1 with TRBJ1-1; no firm D call. Deletions cut 3 bases from V and 5 bases from J, with 13 bases between. CDR3 size: 13 residues. Per the germline V gene, CDR1 is SQVTM and CDR2 is ANQGSEA. CDR3 nucleotide sequence: TGCAGCGTTGAGGAGAGGGCGGGTACTGAAGCTTTCTTT. Translated, it gives CSVEERAGTEAFF.

V usage is TRBV4-3 and J usage is TRBJ2-1; TRBD2 agrees at 12 bases. V lost 4 bases and J lost 7; bases outside the gene matches: 8. Germline V gene sequence: CDR1 LGHNA, CDR2 YSLEER. This CDR3 spans 16 amino acids. The CDR3 bases are TGCGCCAGCAGCCCCGGACTAGCGGGGAGTGGGAATGAGCAGTTCTTC. Residues: CASSPGLAGSGNEQFF.

This clone was observed a few times. The chain couples TRBV11-2 to TRBJ1-4, with D perhaps matching TRBD1 (6 bases). CDR1 SGHAT and CDR2 FQNNGV come from the germline V gene. The CDR3 is 16 amino acids. V lost 2 bases, J lost 7 bases, and 17 bases lay in between. DNA of the CDR3: TGTGCCAGCAGCTTAAGGGTTGGGGGGGCCAGTGAAAAACTGTTTTTT. Its protein product is CASSLRVGGASEKLFF.

This sequence joins TRBV6-6 and TRBJ2-1, with TRBD2 matching over 8 bases. The CDR3 contains 13 residues. CDR1 is MNHNY and CDR2 is SVGAGI in the germline V gene (reference sequence). The ends lost 7 bases at V and 7 bases at J; junction bases unmatched: 6. CDR3 in amino acids: CASTGLEENEQFF. CDR3 DNA: TGTGCCAGCACGGGACTAGAAGAAAATGAGCAGTTCTTC.

The V and J genes are TRBV7-9 and TRBJ2-5; D might be TRBD2 (6 bases). CDR3 length equals 17 residues. V lost 3 bases to trimming and J lost 5 bases, with 22 bases between them. The germline CDR1 and CDR2 sequences are SEHNR and FQNEAQ (reference sequence). CDR3 coding DNA: TGTGCCAGCAGCTTCCTGGGAGTGGGGAGGATGGGGGAGACCCAGTACTTC. This sequence encodes CASSFLGVGRMGETQYF.

The table lists this clone with a count of one. The chain links TRBV24-1 to TRBJ2-1, with 9 bases matching TRBD2. There are 15 residues in the CDR3. Germline CDR1 is KGHDR and CDR2 is SFDVKD. Trimming took 3 bases from V and 3 from J; bases not matched to a gene: 2. The CDR3 is CATSDPSGIYNEQFF. The CDR3 DNA is TGTGCCACCAGTGATCCTAGCGGGATCTACAATGAGCAGTTCTTC.

This clone appeared a single time. The CDR3 sequence: CASSLVSGSGTGELFF. The CDR3 nucleotides are TGCGCCAGCAGCTTGGTTAGCGGGAGTGGGACCGGGGAGCTGTTTTTT. The chain uses TRBV5-1 and TRBJ2-2; 9 bases are shared with TRBD2. With V trimmed by 0 bases and J by 5 bases, 5 bases remained unmatched. The germline V gene encodes CDR1 SGHRS and CDR2 YFSETQ. This CDR3 is built from 16 residues.

The chain carries TRBV24-1 and TRBJ1-5; TRBD1 might be the D (5 bases). The V end lost 9 bases, the J end lost 6 bases, and 17 bases lay between the germline ends. Germline values: CDR1 KGHDR, CDR2 SFDVKD. The length of the CDR3 is 14 residues. The CDR3 loop is CATAPSGVSQPQHF. In DNA form, the CDR3 reads TGTGCCACCGCGCCATCGGGGGTGAGTCAGCCCCAGCATTTT.

In DNA form, the CDR3 reads TGTGCCAGTAGTATTTCGGGGGGGGTCGGCAATCAGCCCCAGCATTTT. Translating it yields CASSISGGVGNQPQHF. This rearrangement joins TRBV19 to TRBJ1-5, with D possibly TRBD1 on 5 matching bases. Germline lookup yields CDR1 LNHDA and CDR2 SQIVND (reference sequence). CDR3 length equals 16 residues. V lost 3 bases to trimming and J lost 2 bases, with 14 bases between them.

The chain links TRBV25-1 to TRBJ2-3; 9 bases are shared with TRBD2. CDR1 and CDR2 from the germline V gene are MGHDK and SYGVNS. The CDR3 has 13 residues. Unmatched junction bases numbered 2, after V lost 5 bases and J lost 5 bases. The CDR3 DNA follows: TGTGCCAGCAGTATACTAGCGGGAGATACGCAGTATTTT. Translating gives CASSILAGDTQYF.

The rearrangement joins TRBV5-1 to TRBJ2-1; 11 nucleotides line up with TRBD2. The CDR3 is 18 amino acids. V trimming: 0 bases; J trimming: 4 bases; junction bases outside the gene matches: 9. Germline V lookup: CDR1 SGHRS, CDR2 YFSETQ. CDR3 in amino acids: CASSLEGWGLAEYNEQFF. The DNA of the CDR3 is TGCGCCAGCAGCTTGGAAGGGTGGGGACTAGCGGAGTACAATGAGCAGTTCTTC.

This clone was picked up one time. V usage is TRBV6-5 and J usage is TRBJ1-2; a weak D match, TRBD1 (5 bases). CDR3 length: 14 residues. V was shortened by 10 bases and J by 4 bases, with 19 bases between the two germline ends. In germline, CDR1 is MNHEY, CDR2 SVGAGI. The CDR3 bases are TGTGCCACCCTAATGCAGGGAGGCCTCTATGGCTACACCTTC. Protein product: CATLMQGGLYGYTF.

J is TRBJ1-5 and V is TRBV12-2; the D call in the table, TRBD1, was not verified against the DNA. TRBV12-2 is labeled a pseudogene. This CDR3 is 18 amino acids long. The CDR3 sequence is CASRLAYLGTDSNQPQHF. CDR3 sequence (DNA): TGTGCAAGTCGCTTAGCATATCTCGGGACAGATAGCAATCAGCCCCAGCATTTT.

J is TRBJ2-5 and V is TRBV5-8; 12 positions agree with TRBD1. Trimming cost V 4 bases and J 5 bases; bases outside gene matches: 15. The length of the CDR3 is 18 residues. Germline V lookup: CDR1 SGHTS, CDR2 YDEGEE. The CDR3, as DNA: TGTGCCAGCAGCGCCGGGACAGGGGGCCTGGGACGAAAGGAGACCCAGTACTTC. Residues: CASSAGTGGLGRKETQYF.